This T cell receptor beta chain was sequenced during a study of cytomegalovirus exposure and HLA in healthy donors. Findings and limits, study-wide: Reports credit the classifier with highly specific, highly sensitive diagnosis of cytomegalovirus status.

The PCR made use of 60 Vbeta and 13 Jbeta primers. Authors' data handling: Unique TCR beta chains totaled some 81 million in a later count, with roughly 11 million of them shared. The protocol was immunoSEQ multiplex PCR, while the TCRdb copy is restricted to in-frame clones and leaves out a portion. V and J calls plus clone size are reproduced from that table; the DNA served to infer D and trimming. Among roughly 77,000 clones listed, approximately 79% were seen once. The V gene lost 8 bases and the J gene lost 8 bases, with 20 bases spanning the gap. There are 14 residues in the CDR3. Germline V gene data show CDR1 as LGHNT and CDR2 as FRNRAP. On this clone itself: Its antigen is not known.

This chain connects TRBV12-5 to TRBJ2-3; tentative D call: TRBD2 (5 bases). This receptor was identified in a woman in her forties in good health and CMV-seropositive. Specimen: PBMCs. In DNA, the CDR3 is TGTGCTAGTAGGGCGCGGGCCCCCGGAGGTACGCAGTATTTT. This gives the protein CASRARAPGGTQYF.